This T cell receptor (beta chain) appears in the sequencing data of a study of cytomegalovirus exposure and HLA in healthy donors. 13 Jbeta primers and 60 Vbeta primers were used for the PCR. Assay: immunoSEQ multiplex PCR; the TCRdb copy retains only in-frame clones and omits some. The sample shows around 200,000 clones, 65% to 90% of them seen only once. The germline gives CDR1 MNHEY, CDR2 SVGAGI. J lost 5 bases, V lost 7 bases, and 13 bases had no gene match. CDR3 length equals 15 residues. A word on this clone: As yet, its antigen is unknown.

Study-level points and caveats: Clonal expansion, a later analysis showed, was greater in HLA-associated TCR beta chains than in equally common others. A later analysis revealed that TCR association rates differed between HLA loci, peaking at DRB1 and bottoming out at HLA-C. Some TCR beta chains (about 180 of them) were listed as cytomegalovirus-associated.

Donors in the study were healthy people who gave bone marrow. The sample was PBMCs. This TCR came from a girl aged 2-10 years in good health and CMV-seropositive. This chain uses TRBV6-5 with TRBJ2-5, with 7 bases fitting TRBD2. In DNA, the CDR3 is TGTGCCAGCACTTCGACTAGCTTACCTTTCGAGACCCAGTACTTC. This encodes CASTSTSLPFETQYF.